This is a list of T cell receptor beta chains from one sample in a study of blood T cell repertoires in COVID-19. Assay used: immunoSEQ multiplex PCR; TCRdb lists only in-frame clones, some missing. Counted here are tens of thousands of clones, 82% occurring once; the ten biggest clones make up roughly 13%. Sequencing input: peripheral blood. Every receptor here comes from an elderly woman with acute or convalescent COVID-19. Each CDR3 is given with its conserved first and last residue. Fields, in order: clone size, V gene, D gene, J gene, CDR3 DNA, CDR3 protein. The D gene is left open where the match is weak. Only part of the rows carry a size: once, few, many, or a class if the clone is expanded.

-,TRBV6-6,TRBD2,TRBJ2-1,TGTGCCAGCGGGGGCGGGGGGAACAATGAGCAGTTCTTC,CASGGGGNNEQFF
once,TRBV3-1/TRBV3-2,TRBD2,TRBJ2-5,TGTGCCAGCAGCCAAGGGCGTGGACTAGCTTCTCAAGAGACCCAGTACTTC,CASSQGRGLASQETQYF
-,TRBV5-4,-,TRBJ2-5,TGTGCCAGCAGCGCCCGGACAGATTTTCAAGAGACCCAGTACTTC,CASSARTDFQETQYF
-,TRBV6-4,-,TRBJ2-1,TGTGCCAGCAGTGACTCCCCCGGTTCAAGCTCCTACAATGAGCAGTTCTTC,CASSDSPGSSSYNEQFF
-,TRBV27,TRBD1,TRBJ2-7,TGTGCCAGCAGTTTATCCAACAGGGGGCGGGACGAGCAGTACTTC,CASSLSNRGRDEQYF
-,TRBV7-8,-,TRBJ2-7,TGTGCCAGCAGCTTAGGGTTAGCCCGGGAGCAGTACTTC,CASSLGLAREQYF
-,TRBV4-2,TRBD2,TRBJ2-1,TGTGCCAGCAGCCAGGCTAGCGGGGCCGACAATGAGCAGTTCTTC,CASSQASGADNEQFF
-,TRBV15,TRBD2,TRBJ2-1,TGTGCCACCAGCAGAGATCCGGGGGGAGGCTCCTACAATGAGCAGTTCTTC,CATSRDPGGGSYNEQFF
-,TRBV7-6,-,TRBJ2-1,TGTGCCAGCAGCCGGGACAATGAGCAGTTCTTC,CASSRDNEQFF
-,TRBV6-1,TRBD1,TRBJ1-4,TGTGCCAGCAGTGAGTCAGGGGGCCGAGAAAAACTGTTTTTT,CASSESGGREKLFF
once,TRBV5-1,TRBD1,TRBJ1-2,TGCGCCAGCAGCCAGGGACAGGGGCCATGGGGCTACACCTTC,CASSQGQGPWGYTF
-,TRBV27,-,TRBJ2-7,TGTGCCAGCAGTTATGGACAGAACTCCTACGAGCAGTACTTC,CASSYGQNSYEQYF
-,TRBV7-2,-,TRBJ2-1,TGTGCCAGCAGCTTCAAGCGGGAGCAGTTCTTC,CASSFKREQFF
-,TRBV2,TRBD1,TRBJ1-2,TGTGCCAGCAGGAGCCTCGGGACAGGGTTTATCTATGGCTACACCTTC,CASRSLGTGFIYGYTF
-,TRBV9,-,TRBJ2-7,TGTGCCAGCAGCGCGAGAGGAGGGTCCTACGAGCAGTACTTC,CASSARGGSYEQYF
-,TRBV28,TRBD1,TRBJ1-5,TGTGCCAGCAGTCGGACAGGGGCTGGGAGTCAGCCCCAGCATTTT,CASSRTGAGSQPQHF
-,TRBV9,TRBD2,TRBJ2-3,TGTGCCAGCAGCGTAGTGGGGGGGACTAGCGGGAGGGGAATCACAGATACGCAGTATTTT,CASSVVGGTSGRGITDTQYF
-,TRBV18,TRBD1,TRBJ2-3,TGTGCCAGCTCCCCAGACAGGGGGGAGTACACAGATACGCAGTATTTT,CASSPDRGEYTDTQYF
-,TRBV6-1,TRBD2,TRBJ2-3,TGTGCCAGCAGTGAACTAGCGGGAGTATCAGATACGCAGTATTTT,CASSELAGVSDTQYF
-,TRBV5-1,-,TRBJ2-3,TGCGCCAGCAGCTTGGATTCAACTTCCCTCGGCACAGATACGCAGTATTTT,CASSLDSTSLGTDTQYF
-,TRBV28,TRBD1,TRBJ1-2,TGTGCCAGCAGTCCCACAGGGGGTGCCCGCTATGGCTACACCTTC,CASSPTGGARYGYTF
-,TRBV7-9,-,TRBJ2-5,TGTGCCAGCAGCTTAGGGGCAGGACAAAAAGAAGCCCAGTACTTC,CASSLGAGQKEAQYF
-,TRBV5-1,-,TRBJ1-1,TGCGCCAGCAGCTTTGGCAGGCCCATGAACACTGAAGCTTTCTTT,CASSFGRPMNTEAFF
-,TRBV24-1,-,TRBJ2-4,TGTGCCACCAGTGATTCCGCAGTGGACATTCAGTACTTC,CATSDSAVDIQYF
-,TRBV5-5,TRBD1,TRBJ2-5,TGTGCCAGCAGCAGGGGGCAGGGGGCACGGGAGACCCAGTACTTC,CASSRGQGARETQYF
-,TRBV6-5,TRBD1,TRBJ1-2,TGTGCCAGCAGACAGGGGGCTTCCAGAGGCTATGGCTACACCTTC,CASRQGASRGYGYTF
-,TRBV7-3,TRBD2,TRBJ2-1,TGTGCCAGCAGCTTTACTAGCGGGAGGGATGAGCAGTTCTTC,CASSFTSGRDEQFF
once,TRBV15,TRBD1,TRBJ2-1,TGTGCCACCAGCAGGACAACGGGAAGGGGGCTAAAGAATGAGCAGTTCTTC,CATSRTTGRGLKNEQFF
few,TRBV7-9,-,TRBJ1-2,TGTGCCAGCAGCGCGTGGGGGGACTATGGCTACACCTTC,CASSAWGDYGYTF
-,TRBV7-6,-,TRBJ2-3,TGTGCCAGCAGCCTGGCCGGGTCCACTAGCACAGATACGCAGTATTTT,CASSLAGSTSTDTQYF
-,TRBV6-5,-,TRBJ2-2,TGTGCCAGCAGTTATACAGTGAGCACCGGGGAGCTGTTTTTT,CASSYTVSTGELFF
-,TRBV7-2,-,TRBJ2-3,TGTGCCAGCAGCTCACAGGGTGTCGGAGATACGCAGTATTTT,CASSSQGVGDTQYF
-,TRBV6-2/TRBV6-3,-,TRBJ1-6,TGTGCCAGCAGTACCAGGGACTCCTATAATTCACCCCTCCACTTT,CASSTRDSYNSPLHF
-,TRBV19,-,TRBJ1-5,TGTGCCAGTAGTATCTTCATTCGTTACAGGGATGATCAGCCCCAGCATTTT,CASSIFIRYRDDQPQHF
-,TRBV7-3,TRBD2,TRBJ2-2,TGTGCCAGCAGCATACTAGCGGGAGTTGGGACCGGGGAGCTGTTTTTT,CASSILAGVGTGELFF
-,TRBV4-2,TRBD2,TRBJ2-3,TGTGCCAGCAGCCAAGGGGGGGTCGGGACTAGCCTGTATTTT,CASSQGGVGTSLYF
-,TRBV19,-,TRBJ2-1,TGTGCCAGTAGGGAAGGGAGAGGCTACAATGAGCAGTTCTTC,CASREGRGYNEQFF
-,TRBV10-3,TRBD1,TRBJ1-1,TGTGCCATCAGGAAGGGACAGGGGCCAAACACTGAAGCTTTCTTT,CAIRKGQGPNTEAFF
-,TRBV5-6,TRBD1,TRBJ2-3,TGTGCCAGCAGCGGTTCCGGGACAGGGGTAAGGGATACGCAGTATTTT,CASSGSGTGVRDTQYF